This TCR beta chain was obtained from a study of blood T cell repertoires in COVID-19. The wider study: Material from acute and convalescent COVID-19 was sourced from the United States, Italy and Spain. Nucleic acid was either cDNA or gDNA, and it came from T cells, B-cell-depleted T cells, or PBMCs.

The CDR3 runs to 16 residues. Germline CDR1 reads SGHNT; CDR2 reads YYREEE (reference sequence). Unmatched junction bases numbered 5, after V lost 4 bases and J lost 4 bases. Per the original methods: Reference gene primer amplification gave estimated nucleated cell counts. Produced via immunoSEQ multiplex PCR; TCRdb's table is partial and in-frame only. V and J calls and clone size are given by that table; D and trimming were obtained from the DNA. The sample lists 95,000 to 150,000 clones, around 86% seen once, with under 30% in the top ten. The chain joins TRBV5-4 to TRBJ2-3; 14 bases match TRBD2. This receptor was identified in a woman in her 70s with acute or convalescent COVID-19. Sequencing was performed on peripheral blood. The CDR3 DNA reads TGTGCCAGCAGCAAGACTAGCGGGGGGGTGGCAGATACGCAGTATTTT. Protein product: CASSKTSGGVADTQYF. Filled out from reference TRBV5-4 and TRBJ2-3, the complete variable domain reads ETGVTQSPTHLIKTRGQQVTLRCSSQSGHNTVSWYQQALGQGPQFIFQYYREEENGRGNFPPRFSGLQFPNYSSELNVNALELDDSALYLCASSKTSGGVADTQYFGPGTRLTVL.